A selection of T cell receptor beta chains follows, all from one sample in a study of blood T cell repertoires in COVID-19. Measured with immunoSEQ multiplex PCR; TCRdb has only the in-frame clones, and not every one. The table includes about 200,000 clones, 80% to 90% detected once. Sequencing used peripheral blood. The receptors stem from a man aged 30 to 45 who had recovered from COVID-19. The conserved cysteine and the conserved F or W are not part of the CDR3 here. Some rows have no size entry. The others give once, few or many, or a class for an expanded clone.

cdr3_aa: ASSPLTRTGRGGVYGYT; v_call: TRBV4-2; clone_size: once
cdr3_aa: ASSHGTGSSTDTQY; v_call: TRBV7-9; clone_size: NA
cdr3_aa: ATGGTGDLGNYGYT; v_call: TRBV10-3; clone_size: NA
cdr3_aa: ASSLGRSYT; v_call: TRBV5-4; clone_size: NA
cdr3_aa: ATSRRTAPEAF; v_call: TRBV15; clone_size: NA
cdr3_aa: SVKTGGDTEAF; v_call: TRBV29-1; clone_size: NA
cdr3_aa: AWIWGLGAETQY; v_call: TRBV30; clone_size: once
cdr3_aa: ASSIAVQPQH; v_call: TRBV19; clone_size: NA
cdr3_aa: ASSHLAGEMYNEQF; v_call: TRBV7-2; clone_size: NA
cdr3_aa: ASSLRREATEAF; v_call: TRBV7-2; clone_size: NA
cdr3_aa: ATSATVAGNTIY; v_call: TRBV6-5; clone_size: NA
cdr3_aa: ASSDPGQGWGGYT; v_call: TRBV25-1; clone_size: NA
cdr3_aa: ATSDAGVGNTIY; v_call: TRBV24-1; clone_size: NA
cdr3_aa: ASSFQGAYEQY; v_call: TRBV12-3/TRBV12-4; clone_size: NA
cdr3_aa: ASSGRDSFYGYT; v_call: TRBV9; clone_size: NA
cdr3_aa: ASSTRGQGVGTGELF; v_call: TRBV11-2; clone_size: NA
cdr3_aa: ASSISPGSLILNQPQH; v_call: TRBV19; clone_size: NA
cdr3_aa: ASSLGQGSEQF; v_call: TRBV6-5; clone_size: NA
cdr3_aa: ASSALRVHEQY; v_call: TRBV12-3/TRBV12-4; clone_size: NA
cdr3_aa: ASSRAPWDYGYT; v_call: TRBV6-2/TRBV6-3; clone_size: NA
cdr3_aa: ASSDSASGSVPYEQY; v_call: TRBV2; clone_size: NA
cdr3_aa: ASSEGPRRGGYT; v_call: TRBV25-1; clone_size: NA
cdr3_aa: ASSYSPGGPNTEAF; v_call: TRBV6-5; clone_size: once
cdr3_aa: ASIRDRANTEAF; v_call: TRBV2; clone_size: NA
cdr3_aa: ASSLGGNLGYT; v_call: TRBV5-6; clone_size: NA
cdr3_aa: ASRTQYRENTEAF; v_call: TRBV5-5; clone_size: NA
cdr3_aa: ASSKAAGQGRNYGYT; v_call: TRBV21-1; clone_size: NA
cdr3_aa: ASSLGPPRDEQY; v_call: TRBV5-1; clone_size: NA
cdr3_aa: AISESGSGEGNEQF; v_call: TRBV10-3; clone_size: NA
cdr3_aa: ASSQHYSPGQPYEQY; v_call: TRBV4-1; clone_size: NA
cdr3_aa: ASSEAQGRWQPQH; v_call: TRBV6-1; clone_size: NA